This T cell receptor beta chain comes out of a study of OX40 agonist ivuxolimab in advanced cancers. Study at large: Patients in dose escalation had liver, melanoma, kidney or head and neck cancers. Three patients responded partially, comprising one with hepatocellular carcinoma and two with cutaneous melanoma.

V lost 0 bases, J lost 6 bases, and 22 bases lay in between. This CDR3 is built from 17 residues. Germline V gene sequence: CDR1 SGHRS, CDR2 YFSETQ. The table came from immunoSEQ multiplex PCR; TCRdb's copy has only in-frame clones and leaves some out. The sample lists about 72,000 clones; roughly nine tenths were seen once. Autoimmune disease history or systemic immunosuppression meant exclusion. This clone was seen a single time. The sample consisted of CD4+ or CD8+ T cells sorted from blood, taken in a trial of the OX40 agonist ivuxolimab. The sequence was collected from an adult with an advanced solid tumor such as melanoma, head and neck, liver or kidney cancer. The chain carries TRBV5-1 and TRBJ2-7; a possible D gene is TRBD1 (5 bases). CDR3 DNA: TGCGCCAGCAGCTTGGATTTATGGAGTCAGGGATTAAGCGAGCAGTACTTC. Translating gives CASSLDLWSQGLSEQYF.